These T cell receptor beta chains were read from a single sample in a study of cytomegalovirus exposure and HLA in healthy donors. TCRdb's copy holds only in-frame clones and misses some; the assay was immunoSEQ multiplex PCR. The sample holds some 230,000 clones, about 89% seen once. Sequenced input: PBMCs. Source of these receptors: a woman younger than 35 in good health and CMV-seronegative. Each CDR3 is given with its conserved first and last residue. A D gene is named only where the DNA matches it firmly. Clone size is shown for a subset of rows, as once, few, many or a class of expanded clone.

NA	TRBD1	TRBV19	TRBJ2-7	CASSISRDSQDEQYF	TGTGCCAGTAGTATTTCGAGGGACAGTCAGGACGAGCAGTACTTC
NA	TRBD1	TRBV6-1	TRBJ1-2	CASSETGRFYGYTF	TGTGCCAGCAGTGAGACAGGGAGATTCTATGGCTACACCTTC
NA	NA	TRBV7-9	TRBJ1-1	CASQTGLMNTEAFF	TGTGCCTCCCAGACAGGACTTATGAACACTGAAGCTTTCTTT
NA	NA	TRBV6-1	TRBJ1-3	CASSDQQGSGNTIYF	TGTGCCAGCAGTGACCAACAGGGCTCTGGAAACACCATATATTTT
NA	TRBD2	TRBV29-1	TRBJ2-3	CSVGDRLAGLTDTQYF	TGCAGCGTCGGGGATAGACTAGCGGGCCTCACAGATACGCAGTATTTT
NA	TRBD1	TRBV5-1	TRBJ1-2	CASSTTQQGSGYTF	TGCGCCAGCAGCACCACTCAACAGGGGAGTGGCTACACCTTC
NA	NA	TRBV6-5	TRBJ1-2	CASSREDTSYGYTF	TGTGCCAGCAGCCGCGAGGACACAAGCTATGGCTACACCTTC
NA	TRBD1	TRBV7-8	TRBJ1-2	CASSLIIDRGLGGYTF	TGTGCCAGCAGCTTAATTATAGACAGGGGCTTAGGGGGCTACACCTTC
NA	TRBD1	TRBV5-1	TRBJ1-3	CASSTQGAGNTIYF	TGCGCCAGCAGCACACAGGGGGCTGGAAACACCATATATTTT
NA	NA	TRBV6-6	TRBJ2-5	CASSYSPSETQYF	TGTGCCAGCAGTTACTCGCCCAGTGAGACCCAGTACTTC
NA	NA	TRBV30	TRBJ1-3	CAWSVARVRNEGNTIYF	TGTGCCTGGAGTGTAGCTCGGGTCCGGAACGAAGGAAACACCATATATTTT
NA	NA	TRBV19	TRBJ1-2	CASSIESKGFNYGYTF	TGTGCCAGTAGTATAGAGAGTAAGGGGTTCAACTATGGCTACACCTTC
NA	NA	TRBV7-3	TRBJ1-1	CASSNTGFLAFF	TGTGCCAGCAGCAATACAGGGTTCCTAGCTTTCTTT
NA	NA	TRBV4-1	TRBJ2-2	CASSHREGELFF	TGCGCCAGCAGCCACAGGGAAGGGGAGCTGTTTTTT
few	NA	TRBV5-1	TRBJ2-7	CASSPIEVSYEQYF	TGCGCCAGCAGCCCGATAGAAGTATCCTACGAGCAGTACTTC
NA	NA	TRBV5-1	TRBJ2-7	CASSLAAGLYEQYF	TGCGCCAGCAGCTTGGCCGCAGGACTTTACGAGCAGTACTTC
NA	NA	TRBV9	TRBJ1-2	CASSDPQYYGYTF	TGTGCCAGCAGCGACCCACAGTACTATGGCTACACCTTC
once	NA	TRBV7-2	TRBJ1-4	CASSFTGSTNEKLFF	TGTGCCAGCAGCTTTACAGGGTCTACTAATGAAAAACTGTTTTTT
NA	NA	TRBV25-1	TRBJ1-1	CASSGAQPVRVRGTEAFF	TGTGCCAGCAGTGGGGCCCAGCCCGTGCGGGTGAGAGGGACTGAAGCTTTCTTT
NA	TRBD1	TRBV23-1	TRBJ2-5	CASSHYTGTGIQETQYF	TGCGCCAGCAGTCATTACACCGGGACAGGAATACAAGAGACCCAGTACTTC
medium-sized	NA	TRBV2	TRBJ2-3	CASSETSGLRSTDTQYF	TGTGCCAGCAGTGAAACAAGTGGACTTCGAAGCACAGATACGCAGTATTTT
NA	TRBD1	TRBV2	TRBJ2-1	CASRAKAGTGFYNEQFF	TGTGCCAGCAGAGCAAAAGCCGGGACAGGGTTCTACAATGAGCAGTTCTTC
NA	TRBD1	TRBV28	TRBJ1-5	CASRLARADRGNQPQHF	TGTGCCAGCAGACTCGCACGAGCAGACAGGGGGAATCAGCCCCAGCATTTT
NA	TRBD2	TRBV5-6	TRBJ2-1	CASSLGTSGRLFYNEQFF	TGTGCCAGCAGCTTGGGGACTAGCGGGAGATTGTTCTACAATGAGCAGTTCTTC
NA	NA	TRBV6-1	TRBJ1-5	CASNAGNNQPQHF	TGTGCCAGCAACGCAGGGAACAATCAGCCCCAGCATTTT
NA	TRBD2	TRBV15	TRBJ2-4	CATSRDRGGHFDIQYF	TGTGCCACCAGCAGAGATCGGGGGGGGCACTTTGACATTCAGTACTTC
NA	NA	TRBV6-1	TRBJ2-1	CASSTTARGYNEQFF	TGTGCCAGCAGTACGACCGCCAGGGGTTACAATGAGCAGTTCTTC
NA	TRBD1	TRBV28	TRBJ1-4	CASSFQGATNEKLFF	TGTGCCAGCAGCTTCCAGGGGGCAACTAATGAAAAACTGTTTTTT
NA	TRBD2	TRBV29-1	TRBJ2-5	CSVESGRVVQETQYF	TGCAGCGTCGAAAGCGGGAGGGTGGTCCAAGAGACCCAGTACTTC
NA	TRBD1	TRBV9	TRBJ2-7	CASSATGQGDGEQYF	TGTGCCAGCAGCGCCACAGGACAGGGGGACGGCGAGCAGTACTTC
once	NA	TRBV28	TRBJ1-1	CASRLANTEAFF	TGTGCCAGCAGGCTGGCGAACACTGAAGCTTTCTTT
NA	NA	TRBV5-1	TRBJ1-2	CASSLAGQGRNYGYTF	TGCGCCAGCAGCTTGGCCGGGCAGGGAAGAAACTATGGCTACACCTTC
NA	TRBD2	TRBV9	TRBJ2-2	CASSVGLAGTGELFF	TGTGCCAGCAGCGTGGGTCTAGCGGGAACCGGGGAGCTGTTTTTT
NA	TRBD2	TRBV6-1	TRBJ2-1	CASRDGTSGRGEQFF	TGTGCCAGCAGGGACGGGACTAGCGGGAGGGGTGAGCAGTTCTTC
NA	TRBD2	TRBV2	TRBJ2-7	CASSEREGKGTYEQYF	TGTGCCAGCAGTGAAAGGGAGGGTAAAGGAACCTACGAGCAGTACTTC
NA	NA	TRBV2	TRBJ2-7	CASSQEHRAHEQYF	TGTGCCAGCAGCCAAGAGCACAGGGCCCACGAGCAGTACTTC
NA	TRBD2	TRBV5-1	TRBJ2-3	CASSFGLAEVDTQYF	TGCGCCAGCAGCTTCGGACTAGCGGAGGTGGATACGCAGTATTTT
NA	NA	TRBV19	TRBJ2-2	CASSDRGSGELFF	TGTGCCAGTAGTGATAGGGGGAGCGGGGAGCTGTTTTTT
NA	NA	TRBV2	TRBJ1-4	CASRKRGTNEKLFF	TGTGCCAGCAGAAAAAGGGGCACTAATGAAAAACTGTTTTTT
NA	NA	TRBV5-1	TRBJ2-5	CASSLLGAPQETQYF	TGCGCCAGCAGCTTGTTAGGAGCACCTCAAGAGACCCAGTACTTC
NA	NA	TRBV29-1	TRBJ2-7	CSVRTGSGEQYF	TGCAGCGTCAGAACCGGGAGTGGCGAGCAGTACTTC
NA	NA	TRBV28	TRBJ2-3	CASSLASPGSTDTQYF	TGTGCCAGCAGTTTGGCCTCACCGGGTAGCACAGATACGCAGTATTTT
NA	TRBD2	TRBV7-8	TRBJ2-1	CASSLPRVASGVNNEQFF	TGTGCCAGCAGCTTACCACGCGTGGCTAGCGGGGTTAACAATGAGCAGTTCTTC
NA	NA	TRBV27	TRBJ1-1	CASSFGGYAEAFF	TGTGCCAGCAGTTTCGGAGGGTACGCTGAAGCTTTCTTT
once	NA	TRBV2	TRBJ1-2	CASSELRNYGYTF	TGTGCCAGCAGTGAACTCAGGAACTATGGCTACACCTTC
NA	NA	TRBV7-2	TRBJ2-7	CACTQGGPPDEQYF	TGTGCCTGTACACAGGGGGGGCCTCCTGACGAGCAGTACTTC
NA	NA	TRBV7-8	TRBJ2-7	CASSLAALAGAQGEYF	TGTGCCAGCAGCTTAGCGGCGCTCGCAGGGGCCCAAGGAGAGTACTTC
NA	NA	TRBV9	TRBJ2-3	CASSQDISSTDTQYF	TGTGCCAGCAGCCAGGACATATCTAGCACAGATACGCAGTATTTT
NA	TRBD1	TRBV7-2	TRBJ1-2	CASSQEQGSYGYTF	TGTGCCAGCAGCCAAGAACAGGGGTCCTATGGCTACACCTTC
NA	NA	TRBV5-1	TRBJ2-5	CASSLPDSQETQYF	TGCGCCAGCAGCTTGCCCGACAGCCAAGAGACCCAGTACTTC
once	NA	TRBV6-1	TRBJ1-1	CASSEILLNTEAFF	TGTGCCAGCAGTGAGATACTATTGAACACTGAAGCTTTCTTT
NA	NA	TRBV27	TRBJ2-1	CASSLNLGVSYNEQFF	TGTGCCAGCAGTTTAAATCTAGGGGTCTCCTACAATGAGCAGTTCTTC